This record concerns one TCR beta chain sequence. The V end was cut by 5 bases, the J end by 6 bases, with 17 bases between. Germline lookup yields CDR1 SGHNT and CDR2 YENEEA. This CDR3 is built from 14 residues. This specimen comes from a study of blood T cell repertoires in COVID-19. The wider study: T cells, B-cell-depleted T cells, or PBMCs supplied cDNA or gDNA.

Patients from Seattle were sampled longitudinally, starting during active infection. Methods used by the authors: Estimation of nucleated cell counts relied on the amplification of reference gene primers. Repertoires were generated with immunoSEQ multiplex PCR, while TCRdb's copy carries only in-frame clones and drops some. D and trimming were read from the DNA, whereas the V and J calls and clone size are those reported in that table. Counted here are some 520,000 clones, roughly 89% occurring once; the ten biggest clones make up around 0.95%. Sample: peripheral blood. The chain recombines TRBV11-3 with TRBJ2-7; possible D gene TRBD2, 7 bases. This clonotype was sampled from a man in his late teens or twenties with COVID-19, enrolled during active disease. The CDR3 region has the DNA TGTGCCAGCAGCCAAAGACTAGCAGGGGCCGAGCAGTACTTC. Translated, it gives CASSQRLAGAEQYF.